Below, 14 T cell receptor beta chains from the same sample are listed, as sequenced in a study of cytomegalovirus exposure and HLA in healthy donors. Vbeta (60) and Jbeta (13) primers were used in the PCR. Clones were sequenced by immunoSEQ multiplex PCR, and TCRdb holds only the in-frame ones, with some missing. The data show some 60,000 clones, with 75% to 90% seen just once and under 5% held by the top ten. What was sequenced was PBMCs. The receptor source for this set is a woman between 35 and 50 years old in good health and CMV-seronegative.

In DNA, the CDR3 is TGTGCCAGCAGCTTAGCGTATTCGGGGGGTGGGGAGACCCAGTACTTC. Translated: CASSLAYSGGGETQYF. The chain joins TRBV7-2 to TRBJ2-5; 7 positions match TRBD2. Germline lookup yields CDR1 SGHTA and CDR2 FQGNSA. V shed 0 bases, J shed 5 bases, and the junction held 9 bases outside the gene matches. The CDR3 spans 16 residues.

This rearrangement joins TRBV7-2 to TRBJ2-7, with D tentatively TRBD2 (6 bases). Trimming removed 1 base at V and 3 bases at J, with 10 bases between. The CDR3 length is 14 residues. The germline CDR1 and CDR2 sequences are SGHTA and FQGNSA. CDR3 residues: CASSLGGSGYEQYF. The CDR3 DNA reads as TGTGCCAGCAGCTTAGGGGGTAGCGGCTACGAGCAGTACTTC.

This clone has more than one count but fewer than ten. The rearrangement uses TRBV5-1 and TRBJ2-3; 8 positions agree with TRBD1. The CDR3 runs 14 residues. Trimming took 3 bases from V and 5 from J; bases not matched to a gene: 5. Germline V gene lookup returns CDR1 SGHRS and CDR2 YFSETQ. The CDR3 DNA reads TGCGCCAGCAGCTACGGACAGGGTCAAGATACGCAGTATTTT. Its protein is CASSYGQGQDTQYF. Complete variable domain (other parts from reference TRBV5-1 and TRBJ2-3): KAGVTQTPRYLIKTRGQQVTLSCSPISGHRSVSWYQQTPGQGLQFLFEYFSETQRNKGNFPGRFSGRQFSNSRSEMNVSTLELGDSALYLCASSYGQGQDTQYFGPGTRLTVL.

The J gene is TRBJ2-5, the V gene TRBV5-1, with D tentatively TRBD1 (6 bases). V shed 0 bases and J shed 5 bases, with 14 bases lying between them. In germline, CDR1 is SGHRS, CDR2 YFSETQ. The CDR3 length is 15 residues. The DNA of the CDR3 is TGCGCCAGCAGCTTGGGGGACACAGGGCGGGAGACCCAGTACTTC. Translation: CASSLGDTGRETQYF.

This clone was seen a handful of times. CDR3 DNA sequence: TGCAGCGTTCCCCGACAGGGCGGGTCGTACTATGGCTACACCTTC. Amino acid sequence: CSVPRQGGSYYGYTF. The chain is built from TRBV29-1 and TRBJ1-2; the match to TRBD1 covers 7 bases. This CDR3 has 15 residues. V trimming: 5 bases; J trimming: 3 bases; junction bases outside the gene matches: 12. Per germline, CDR1 SQVTM and CDR2 ANQGSEA.

V is TRBV28 and J is TRBJ1-1; D not resolved. The germline V gene has CDR1 MDHEN and CDR2 SYDVKM. Trimming cost V 7 bases and J 5 bases, with 17 bases left between them. This CDR3 is built from 14 residues. The CDR3 DNA is TGTGCCAGCAATTCCCCCCGATGGCGGACTGAAGCTTTCTTT. The encoded protein is CASNSPRWRTEAFF.

The V gene is TRBV6-5, the J gene TRBJ2-5, with D perhaps matching TRBD2 (5 bases). The V end lost 6 bases, the J end lost 5 bases, and 13 bases lay between the germline ends. The germline V gene encodes CDR1 MNHEY and CDR2 SVGAGI. The CDR3 contains 13 residues. CDR3 amino acids: CASSPPGRETQYF. In nucleotides, the CDR3 is TGTGCCAGCAGCCCCCCGGGAAGGGAGACCCAGTACTTC.

This chain links TRBV10-3 with TRBJ2-7; D remains ambiguous. Germline lookup yields CDR1 ENHRY and CDR2 SYGVKD. V shed 7 bases and J shed 4 bases, with 8 bases lying between them. The CDR3 consists of 11 residues. CDR3 bases: TGTGCCATCAAGCAAGATTACGAGCAGTACTTC. This translates into CAIKQDYEQYF.

This clone was counted only a few times. The V and J genes are TRBV5-1 and TRBJ2-3, with TRBD2 matching 10 bases. The CDR3 is 16 amino acids. Germline CDR1 SGHRS, CDR2 YFSETQ. The V gene end was trimmed by 1 base and the J gene end by 1 base; junction bases not matched to a gene: 3. The chain's CDR3 is CASSLFGTSGTDTQYF. CDR3 coding DNA: TGCGCCAGCAGCTTGTTCGGGACTAGCGGCACAGATACGCAGTATTTT.

This clone was counted a few times. This rearrangement joins TRBV5-1 to TRBJ2-5, with 8 nucleotides matching TRBD2. V shed 0 bases, J shed 4 bases, and the junction held 2 bases outside the gene matches. This CDR3 comprises 14 residues. Germline CDR1 and CDR2: SGHRS and YFSETQ. Written as DNA, the CDR3 is TGCGCCAGCAGCTTGGTAGCGGGACCAGAGACCCAGTACTTC. Its translation is CASSLVAGPETQYF.

The DNA of the CDR3 is TGCGCCAGCAGCTTGGCCGACAGGGAAGGTGAAAAACTGTTTTTT. Protein product: CASSLADREGEKLFF. The V call is TRBV5-1, the J call TRBJ1-4; 7 bases match TRBD1. In germline, CDR1 is SGHRS, CDR2 YFSETQ. The CDR3 loop spans 15 amino acids. Trimming took 0 bases from V and 7 from J; bases not matched to a gene: 6.

The rearrangement uses TRBV19 and TRBJ1-5, with D perhaps TRBD1 (6 bases). The V and J ends lost 7 bases and 3 bases respectively, with 10 bases between them. Germline loops: CDR1 LNHDA, CDR2 SQIVND (reference sequence). The CDR3 consists of 13 residues. The CDR3 region has the DNA TGTGCCAGTACGACAGGTTACAATCAGCCCCAGCATTTT. Translating it yields CASTTGYNQPQHF.

The rearrangement joins TRBV5-1 to TRBJ2-5; D is unclear. V gave up 4 bases and J gave up 3 bases, with 10 bases separating them. The CDR3 extends over 13 amino acids. Germline loops: CDR1 SGHRS, CDR2 YFSETQ. The CDR3 DNA follows: TGCGCCAGCAGCCGAGAGGTGGAAGAGACCCAGTACTTC. Its translation is CASSREVEETQYF. The whole variable domain, remainder taken from reference TRBV5-1 and TRBJ2-5, is KAGVTQTPRYLIKTRGQQVTLSCSPISGHRSVSWYQQTPGQGLQFLFEYFSETQRNKGNFPGRFSGRQFSNSRSEMNVSTLELGDSALYLCASSREVEETQYFGPGTRLLVL.

Only a few counts were recorded for this clone. The chain couples TRBV2 to TRBJ1-4; 10 bases line up with TRBD1. Germline loops: CDR1 SNHLY, CDR2 FYNNEI. This CDR3 comprises 16 residues. Trimming cost V 7 bases and J 3 bases; bases outside gene matches: 8. CDR3 loop: CASKGQGKSSNEKLFF. The CDR3 DNA is TGTGCCAGCAAGGGACAGGGGAAATCATCTAATGAAAAACTGTTTTTT. Variable domain in full (rest from reference TRBV2 and TRBJ1-4): EPEVTQTPSHQVTQMGQEVILRCVPISNHLYFYWYRQILGQKVEFLVSFYNNEISEKSEIFDDQFSVERPDGSNFTLKIRSTKLEDSAMYFCASKGQGKSSNEKLFFGSGTQLSVL.